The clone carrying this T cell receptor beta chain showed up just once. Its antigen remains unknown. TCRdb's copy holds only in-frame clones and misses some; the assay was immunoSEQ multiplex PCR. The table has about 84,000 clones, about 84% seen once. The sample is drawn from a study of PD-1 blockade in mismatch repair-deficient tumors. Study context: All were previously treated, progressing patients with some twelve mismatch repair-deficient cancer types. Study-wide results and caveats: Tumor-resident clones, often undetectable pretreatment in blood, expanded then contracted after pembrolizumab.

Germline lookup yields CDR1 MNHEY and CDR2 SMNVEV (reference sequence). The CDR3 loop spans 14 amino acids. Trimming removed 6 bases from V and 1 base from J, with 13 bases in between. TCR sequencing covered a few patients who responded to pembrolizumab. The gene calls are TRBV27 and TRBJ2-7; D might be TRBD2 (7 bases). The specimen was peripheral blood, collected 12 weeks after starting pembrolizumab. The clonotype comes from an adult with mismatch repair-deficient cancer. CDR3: CASRKGGASYEQYF. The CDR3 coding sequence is TGTGCCAGCAGGAAGGGGGGGGCTTCCTACGAGCAGTACTTC.